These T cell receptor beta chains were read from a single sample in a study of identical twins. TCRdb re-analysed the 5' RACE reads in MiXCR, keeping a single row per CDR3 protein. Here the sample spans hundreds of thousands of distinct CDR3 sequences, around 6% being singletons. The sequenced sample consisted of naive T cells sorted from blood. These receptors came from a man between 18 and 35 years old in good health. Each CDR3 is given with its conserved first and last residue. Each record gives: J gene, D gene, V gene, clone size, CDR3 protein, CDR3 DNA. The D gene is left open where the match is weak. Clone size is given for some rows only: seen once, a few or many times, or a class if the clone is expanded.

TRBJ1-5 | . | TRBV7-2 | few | CASSESWNSNQPQHF | TGTGCCAGCAGCGAGTCATGGAATAGCAATCAGCCCCAGCATTTT
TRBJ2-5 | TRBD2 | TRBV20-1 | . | CSADHPGLAGGNQETQYF | TGCAGTGCCGACCACCCGGGACTAGCGGGAGGAAACCAAGAGACCCAGTACTTC
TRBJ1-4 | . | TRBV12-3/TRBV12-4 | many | CASSHSGAANEKLFF | TGTGCCAGCAGTCACTCCGGGGCCGCGAATGAAAAACTGTTTTTT
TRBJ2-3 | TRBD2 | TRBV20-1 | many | CSASFLAGVDTQYF | TGCAGTGCTAGTTTCCTAGCGGGAGTAGATACGCAGTATTTT
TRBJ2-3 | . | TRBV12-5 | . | CASGLSTPDTQYF | TGTGCTAGTGGTTTGTCGACCCCGGATACGCAGTATTTT
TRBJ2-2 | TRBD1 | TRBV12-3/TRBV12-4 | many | CASSRTGMDTGELFF | TGTGCCAGCAGCCGGACAGGGATGGACACCGGGGAGCTGTTTTTT
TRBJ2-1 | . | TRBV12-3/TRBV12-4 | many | CASSFSRRDNEQFF | TGTGCCAGCAGTTTTAGTCGGAGGGACAATGAGCAGTTCTTC
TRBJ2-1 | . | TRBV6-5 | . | CASSYYPQTGREQFF | TGTGCCAGCAGTTACTATCCCCAGACTGGGCGTGAGCAGTTCTTC
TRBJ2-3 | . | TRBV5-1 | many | CASSLDWGTDTQYF | TGTGCCAGCAGCCTGGACTGGGGCACAGATACGCAGTATTTT
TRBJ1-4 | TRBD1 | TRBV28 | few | CASSFSQGGKLFF | TGTGCCAGCAGTTTCTCGCAGGGGGGAAAACTGTTTTTT
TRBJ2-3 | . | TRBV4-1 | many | CASSQVRIGSDTQYF | TGCGCCAGCAGCCAAGTTCGTATTGGCTCCGATACGCAGTATTTT
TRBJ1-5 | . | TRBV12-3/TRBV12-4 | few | CASSFADQPQHF | TGTGCCAGCAGTTTTGCGGATCAGCCCCAGCATTTT
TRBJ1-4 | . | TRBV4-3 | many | CASSQTRTEKLFF | TGCGCCAGCAGCCAGACAAGGACAGAAAAACTGTTTTTT
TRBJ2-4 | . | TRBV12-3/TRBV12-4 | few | CASSLVAGALHQYF | TGTGCCAGCAGTTTAGTCGCGGGGGCGTTGCATCAGTACTTC
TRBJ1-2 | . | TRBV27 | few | CASSLSRQEVPFF | TGTGCCAGCAGTTTATCGAGACAGGAGGTCCCCTTTTTC
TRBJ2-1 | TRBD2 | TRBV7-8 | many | CASSLVPGGSYNEQFF | TGTGCCAGCAGCTTAGTTCCGGGAGGCTCCTACAATGAGCAGTTCTTC
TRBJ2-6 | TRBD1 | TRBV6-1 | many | CASSPGGAFSGANVLTF | TGTGCCAGCAGTCCAGGGGGAGCTTTCTCTGGGGCCAACGTCCTGACTTTC
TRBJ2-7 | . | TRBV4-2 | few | CASSPTRASDSYEQYF | TGTGCCAGCAGCCCCACCAGAGCGTCGGACTCCTACGAGCAGTACTTC
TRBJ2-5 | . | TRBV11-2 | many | CASSLSVAGWETQYF | TGTGCCAGCAGCTTATCTGTGGCAGGGTGGGAGACCCAGTACTTC
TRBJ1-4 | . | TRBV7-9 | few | CASSLGGVPNEKLFF | TGTGCCAGCAGCCTCGGAGGGGTACCTAATGAAAAACTGTTTTTT
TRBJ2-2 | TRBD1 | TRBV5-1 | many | CASRVGGGTGELFF | TGCGCCAGCAGAGTAGGGGGCGGCACCGGGGAGCTGTTTTTT
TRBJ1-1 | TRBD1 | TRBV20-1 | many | CSAYPGQGATEAFF | TGCAGTGCCTATCCAGGACAGGGAGCGACTGAAGCTTTCTTT
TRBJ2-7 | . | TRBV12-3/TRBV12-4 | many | CASSLKQYSYEQYF | TGTGCCAGCAGTTTAAAGCAGTACTCCTACGAGCAGTACTTC
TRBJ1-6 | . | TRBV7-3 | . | CASSQERRSSPLHF | TGCGCCAGCAGCCAAGAAAGGCGCTCCTCACCCCTCCACTTT
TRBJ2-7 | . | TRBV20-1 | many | CSAFTSSEALPLGEQYF | TGCAGTGCCTTCACATCGTCGGAAGCCTTGCCCCTGGGCGAGCAGTACTTC
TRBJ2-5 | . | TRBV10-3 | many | CAISGFAETQYF | TGTGCCATCAGTGGGTTTGCGGAGACCCAGTACTTC
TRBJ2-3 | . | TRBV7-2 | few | CASSSDGGSGTDTQYF | TGTGCCAGCAGCTCCGACGGGGGTAGCGGCACAGATACGCAGTATTTT
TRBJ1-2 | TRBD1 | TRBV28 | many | CASSLGQGVGYTF | TGTGCCAGCAGTTTAGGGCAGGGGGTTGGCTACACCTTC
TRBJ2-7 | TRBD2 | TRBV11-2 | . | CASRGLAGGGPIYEQYF | TGTGCCAGCAGAGGACTAGCGGGAGGTGGGCCGATCTACGAGCAGTACTTC
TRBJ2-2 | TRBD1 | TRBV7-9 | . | CASRRQGRGGTGELFF | TGTGCCAGCAGGAGACAGGGACGAGGGGGCACCGGGGAGCTGTTTTTT
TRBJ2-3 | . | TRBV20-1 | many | CSASLSGGRTDTQYF | TGCAGTGCTAGTCTCTCAGGCGGCAGGACAGATACGCAGTATTTT
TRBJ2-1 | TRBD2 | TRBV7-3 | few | CARSGRAGFSEQFF | TGTGCCAGAAGCGGGAGGGCCGGTTTCAGTGAGCAGTTCTTC
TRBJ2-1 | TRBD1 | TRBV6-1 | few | CASSVRDRASDEQFF | TGTGCCAGCAGTGTCCGGGACAGGGCCTCCGATGAGCAGTTCTTC
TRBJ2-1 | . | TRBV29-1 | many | CSVEEGLVHRNEQFF | TGCAGCGTTGAAGAGGGTCTAGTCCACCGCAATGAGCAGTTCTTC
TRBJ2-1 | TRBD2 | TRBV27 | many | CASSSAGGNEQFF | TGTGCCAGCAGTTCAGCGGGAGGAAATGAGCAGTTCTTC
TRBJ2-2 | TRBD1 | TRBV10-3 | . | CAISESPRTGAGELFF | TGTGCCATCAGTGAGTCCCCTAGGACAGGGGCCGGGGAGCTGTTTTTT
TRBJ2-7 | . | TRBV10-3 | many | CAIGGSYEQYF | TGTGCCATCGGCGGCTCCTACGAGCAGTACTTC
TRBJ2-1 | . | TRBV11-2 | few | CASRGPGSYNEQFF | TGTGCCAGCCGAGGGCCGGGGTCCTACAATGAGCAGTTCTTC
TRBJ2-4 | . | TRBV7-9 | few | CASSFTDLGVQYF | TGTGCCAGCAGCTTCACGGACCTCGGGGTTCAGTACTTC
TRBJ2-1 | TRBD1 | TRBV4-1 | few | CASSQTGGGVSYNEQFF | TGCGCCAGCAGCCAGACAGGGGGCGGGGTGTCCTACAATGAGCAGTTCTTC
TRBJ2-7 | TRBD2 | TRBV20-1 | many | CSASVLAGGPGEQYF | TGCAGTGCTAGTGTACTAGCGGGAGGGCCGGGGGAGCAGTACTTC
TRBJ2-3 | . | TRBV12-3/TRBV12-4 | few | CASSLSTLQPDTQYF | TGTGCCAGCAGTTTAAGTACCCTACAGCCAGATACGCAGTATTTT
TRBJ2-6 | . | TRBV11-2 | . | CASSLDIRFANVLTF | TGTGCCAGCAGCTTAGACATAAGGTTTGCCAACGTCCTGACTTTC
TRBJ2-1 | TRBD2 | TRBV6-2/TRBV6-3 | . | CAVGVAGINEQFF | TGTGCAGTCGGGGTAGCGGGAATAAATGAGCAGTTCTTC
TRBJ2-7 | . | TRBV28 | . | CASSLASLGLNYEQYF | TGTGCCAGCAGTCTAGCGTCATTAGGGTTGAACTACGAGCAGTACTTC
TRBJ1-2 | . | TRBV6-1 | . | CASNPMALGYTF | TGTGCCAGCAACCCGATGGCCCTTGGCTACACCTTC
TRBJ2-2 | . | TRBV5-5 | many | CASSFLQGLDGELFF | TGTGCCAGCAGCTTCTTGCAGGGGCTAGACGGGGAGCTGTTTTTT
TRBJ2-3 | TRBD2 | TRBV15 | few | CATSRVRLAGPDTQYF | TGTGCCACCAGCAGAGTTAGACTAGCGGGACCAGATACGCAGTATTTT
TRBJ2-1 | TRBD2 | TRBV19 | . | CASRGGPEQFF | TGTGCCAGTCGGGGGGGGCCGGAGCAGTTCTTC
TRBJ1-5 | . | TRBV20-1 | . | CSASEGANQPQHF | TGCAGTGCTAGCGAGGGAGCAAATCAGCCCCAGCATTTT
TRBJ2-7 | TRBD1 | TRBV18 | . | CASSPVGTGGEQYF | TGTGCCAGCTCACCAGTTGGGACAGGGGGCGAGCAGTACTTC
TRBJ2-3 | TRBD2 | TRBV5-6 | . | CASSFREGPRTQYF | TGTGCCAGCAGCTTTCGGGAGGGCCCCCGTACGCAGTATTTT
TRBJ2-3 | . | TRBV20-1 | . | CSAAGTGTNTDTQYF | TGCAGTGCTGCCGGTACAGGGACCAACACAGATACGCAGTATTTT
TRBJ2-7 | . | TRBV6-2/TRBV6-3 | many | CATLAGPPYEQYF | TGTGCCACCTTGGCGGGGCCTCCTTACGAGCAGTACTTC
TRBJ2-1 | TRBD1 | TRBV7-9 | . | CASSLTYETGDEQFF | TGTGCCAGCAGCTTAACTTACGAAACAGGGGATGAGCAGTTCTTC
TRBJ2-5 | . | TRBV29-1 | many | CSVVGRQETQYF | TGCAGCGTTGTTGGCAGACAAGAGACCCAGTACTTC